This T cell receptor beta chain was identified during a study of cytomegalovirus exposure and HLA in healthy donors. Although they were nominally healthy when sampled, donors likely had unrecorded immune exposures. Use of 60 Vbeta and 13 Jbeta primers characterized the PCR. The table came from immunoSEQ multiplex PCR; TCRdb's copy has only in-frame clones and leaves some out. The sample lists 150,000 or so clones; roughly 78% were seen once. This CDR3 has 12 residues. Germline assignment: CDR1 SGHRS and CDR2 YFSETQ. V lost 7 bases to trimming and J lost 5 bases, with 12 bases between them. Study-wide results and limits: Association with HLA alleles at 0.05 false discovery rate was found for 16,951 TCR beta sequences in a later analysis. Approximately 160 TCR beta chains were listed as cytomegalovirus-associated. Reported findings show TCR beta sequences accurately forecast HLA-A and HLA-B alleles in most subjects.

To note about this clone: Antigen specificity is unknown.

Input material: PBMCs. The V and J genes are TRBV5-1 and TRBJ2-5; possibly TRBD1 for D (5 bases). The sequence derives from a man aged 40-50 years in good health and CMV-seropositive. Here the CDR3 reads CASAGWSETQYF. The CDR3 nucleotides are TGCGCCAGCGCAGGGTGGTCGGAGACCCAGTACTTC.